These 5 T cell receptor beta chains came from one sample sequenced in a study of T cells after yellow fever vaccination. TCRdb passed the 5' RACE reads through MiXCR, listing each CDR3 protein once. This sample carries about 340,000 distinct CDR3 sequences, around 12% of them seen once, and the ten largest clones take 2.5% to 4%. The input for sequencing was CD4+ T cells sorted from PBMCs, taken 15 days after the yellow fever booster vaccination. The receptors derive from a man aged 18 to 30 who received the YFV17D yellow fever vaccine.

This clonotype was counted at least ten times. The CDR3 region is CASSPYTDTQYF. In DNA, the CDR3 is TGTGCCAGCAGCCCATACACAGATACGCAGTATTTT. The chain uses TRBV7-2 and TRBJ2-3; D is ambiguous. Germline lookup yields CDR1 SGHTA and CDR2 FQGNSA. V was pared by 5 bases and J by 2 bases, with 5 bases between. This CDR3 region has 12 residues.

The sample holds many counts of this clonotype. The J gene is TRBJ1-1, the V gene TRBV18, with unresolved D. CDR1 is KGHSH and CDR2 is LQKENI in the germline V gene. Trimming removed 3 bases from V and 5 bases from J, with 13 bases in between. The CDR3 is 14 residues long. CDR3 region: CASSPLLGVTEAFF. CDR3 nucleotides: TGTGCCAGCTCACCGTTGCTTGGAGTGACTGAAGCTTTCTTT.

This clonotype has just a few counts. The genes are TRBV4-3 and TRBJ2-3, with no clear D. Trimming cost V 0 bases and J 5 bases, with 9 bases left between them. The CDR3 consists of 14 residues. The germline gives CDR1 LGHNA, CDR2 YSLEER. Here the CDR3 reads CASSQDFPKDTQYF. The CDR3 bases are TGCGCCAGCAGCCAAGATTTCCCCAAAGATACGCAGTATTTT.

This clonotype turned up a few times. This chain links TRBV6-6 with TRBJ2-3, with 10 bases lining up with TRBD2. V lost 2 bases to trimming and J lost 4 bases; unmatched junction nucleotides: 18. This CDR3 spans 20 amino acids. CDR1 and CDR2 from the germline V gene are MNHNY and SVGAGI (reference sequence). The CDR3 protein is CASSYTERPFSGGLADTQYF. The CDR3 nucleotides read TGTGCCAGCAGTTACACCGAACGCCCCTTTAGCGGGGGGCTGGCAGATACGCAGTATTTT.

This clonotype was detected only a few times. The chain has TRBV5-1 and TRBJ1-1; D call uncertain. V dropped 4 bases and J dropped 1 base, with 8 bases sitting between them. CDR1 and CDR2 (germline): SGHRS, YFSETQ. The CDR3 runs 13 residues. In nucleotides, the CDR3 is TGCGCCAGCAGCATTGCAGAGAACACTGAAGCTTTCTTT. The encoded protein is CASSIAENTEAFF.